This TCR beta chain was observed in a study of OX40 agonist ivuxolimab in advanced cancers. Overall study context: Dose-escalation patients suffered from hepatocellular carcinoma, melanoma, renal cell or head and neck cancer. General observations from the study: The antigen specificity of the peripheral T cells (those that were expanded) was not determined. Dose levels from 0.1 to 3.0 mg/kg saw CD4+ and CD8+ blood T cells expand clonally by week 6.

Any history of autoimmune disease or systemic immunosuppression disqualified patients. The data were produced by immunoSEQ multiplex PCR, yet TCRdb's version contains in-frame clones alone and is incomplete. Of about 26,000 clones listed, around nine tenths were seen once; the top ten hold around 21%. About this clone: Its antigen is not identified.

V was clipped by 4 bases and J by 15 bases, with 16 bases between them. Germline-derived CDR1 and CDR2 are MNHNY and SVGAGI (reference sequence). There are 12 residues in the CDR3. Sequenced material: CD4+ or CD8+ T cells sorted from blood, taken in a trial of the OX40 agonist ivuxolimab. The TCR was taken from an adult with an advanced solid tumor such as melanoma, head and neck, liver or kidney cancer. This chain links TRBV6-6 with TRBJ2-1, with D perhaps matching TRBD2 (5 bases). The CDR3: CASSFIRDSWFF. CDR3 DNA sequence: TGTGCCAGCAGTTTTATCCGGGATTCCTGGTTCTTC.